These 10 T cell receptor beta chains share one sample of origin, sequenced in a study of CXCR3-negative and CXCR3-positive naive CD8 T cells. The study made its TRB cDNA libraries by 5' RACE, adding UMI labels. One entry per CDR3 protein, without DNA, is what TCRdb gives after re-calling the 5' RACE reads. This sample lists just over 40,000 distinct CDR3 sequences; its ten largest clones have about 1.9%. Sequencing was done on a sample of naive CXCR3- CD8+ T cells from blood. Regarding subset: CD45RO-CCR7+CD27+CD95- naive CD8+ T cells lacking CXCR3 (TNR3-). These TCRs come from a human donor in good health. Some clones in this sample may be carry-over from other donors' samples.

This chain uses TRBV11-2 with TRBJ1-1; as DNA is missing, the TRBD1 call by TCRdb cannot be tested. CDR1 and CDR2 (germline): SGHAT, FQNNGV. The CDR3 is 16 amino acids. CDR3: CASSERQGVGNTEAFF.

V is TRBV20-1 and J is TRBJ2-4; the D call of TRBD1 rests on TCRdb alone, since no DNA is present to check it. The germline V gene has CDR1 DFQATT and CDR2 SNEGSKA (reference sequence). The CDR3 length is 17 residues. The CDR3 sequence: CSAREADGGPLQNIQYF.

This chain joins TRBV7-9 and TRBJ2-3. There are 13 residues in the CDR3. In germline, CDR1 is SEHNR, CDR2 FQNEAQ (reference sequence). CDR3 protein: CASSLDGPDTQYF. The entire variable domain, with the rest obtained from reference TRBV7-9 and TRBJ2-3, is as follows: DTGVSQNPRHKITKRGQNVTFRCDPISEHNRLYWYRQTLGQGPEFLTYFQNEAQLEKSRLLSDRFSAERPKGSFSTLEIQRTEQGDSAMYLCASSLDGPDTQYFGPGTRLTVL.

The chain joins TRBV6-6 to TRBJ1-5. Germline CDR1 is MNHNY and CDR2 is SVGAGI (reference sequence). The CDR3 has 14 residues. CDR3: CASSYTNSNQPQHF.

J is TRBJ1-3 and V is TRBV29-1. Germline V CDR1 and CDR2: SQVTM, ANQGSEA. The CDR3 consists of 13 residues. This CDR3 reads CSVVSAGRDTIYF.

This chain connects TRBV20-1 to TRBJ2-7. The germline gives CDR1 DFQATT, CDR2 SNEGSKA (reference sequence). CDR3 length: 13 amino acids. The CDR3: CSATTGGSYEQYF.

V is TRBV6-4 and J is TRBJ2-1. This CDR3 has 15 amino acids. Germline CDR1 is MRHNA and CDR2 is SNTAGT. CDR3 in amino acids: CASSAQRTIWDEQFF.

This rearrangement joins TRBV6-5 to TRBJ2-5; TCRdb's assignment of TRBD1 cannot be checked, as there is no DNA. This CDR3 region has 15 residues. CDR1 MNHEY and CDR2 SVGAGI come from the germline V gene. The CDR3 protein is CASSYSIGGSETQYF.

This chain connects TRBV28 to TRBJ2-7; the D call from TCRdb, TRBD1, cannot be confirmed without DNA. CDR3 length: 15 amino acids. CDR1 MDHEN and CDR2 SYDVKM come from the germline V gene. Here the CDR3 reads CASSWTGGRAYEQYF.

This chain joins TRBV25-1 and TRBJ2-1. Germline CDR1 reads MGHDK; CDR2 reads SYGVNS. The CDR3 has 15 amino acids. Here the CDR3 reads CASSESAQTYNEQFF. The whole variable domain, remainder taken from reference TRBV25-1 and TRBJ2-1, is EADIYQTPRYLVIGTGKKITLECSQTMGHDKMYWYQQDPGMELHLIHYSYGVNSTEKGDLSSESTVSRIRTEHFPLTLESARPSHTSQYLCASSESAQTYNEQFFGPGTRLTVL.